What follows is one T cell receptor beta chain and its context. Germline V lookup: CDR1 SGDLS, CDR2 YYNGEE. The V gene end was trimmed by 2 bases and the J gene end by 7 bases; junction bases not matched to a gene: 3. This CDR3 spans 14 amino acids. Authors' data handling: Estimation of nucleated cell counts was performed using reference gene primer amplification. Libraries were prepared by immunoSEQ multiplex PCR; TCRdb keeps only in-frame clonotypes and omits some of them. V and J calls and clone size are those listed in that table; D and trimming were worked out from the DNA. The repertoire includes 180,000 or so clones, about 85% of them detected once, and more than 0.75% sits in the top ten. This specimen belongs to a study of blood T cell repertoires in COVID-19. At the level of the study: Sites across the United States, Italy and Spain contributed samples from acute and convalescent COVID-19. Sources were T cells, B-cell-depleted T cells, or PBMCs; the material itself was cDNA or gDNA.

This sequence originates from a man between 18 and 29 years old with acute or convalescent COVID-19. The chain links TRBV9 to TRBJ1-2; 12 nucleotides agree with TRBD1. Sequencing used peripheral blood. The CDR3 reads CASSVGQGAIGYTF. The CDR3 DNA reads as TGTGCCAGCAGCGTGGGACAGGGGGCGATTGGCTACACCTTC.